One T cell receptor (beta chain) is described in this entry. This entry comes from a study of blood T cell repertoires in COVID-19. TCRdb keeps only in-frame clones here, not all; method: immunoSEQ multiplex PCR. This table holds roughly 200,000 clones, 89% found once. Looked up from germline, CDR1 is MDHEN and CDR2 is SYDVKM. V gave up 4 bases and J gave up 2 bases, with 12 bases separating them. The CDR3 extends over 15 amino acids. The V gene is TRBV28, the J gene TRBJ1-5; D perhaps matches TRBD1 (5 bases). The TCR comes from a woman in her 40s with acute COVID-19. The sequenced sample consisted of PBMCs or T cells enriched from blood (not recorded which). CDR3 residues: CASSSGRRGNQPQHF. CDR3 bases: TGTGCCAGCAGTTCAGGGCGAAGGGGCAATCAGCCCCAGCATTTT.